Here is one T cell receptor (beta chain) with its context. Since a much larger clone is just one base distant, this may be a read error. Other DNA sequences in this sample translate to the same CDR3. These data are taken from a study of beta chain features in type 1 diabetes. Isolated RNA was reverse transcribed in full, so expressed TCRB transcripts were sequenced. Clones were read by immunoSEQ multiplex PCR, and TCRdb kept only the in-frame ones, dropping some. Of more than 150,000 clones listed, around 10% are singletons. The source of this sequence is a young man in good health. Sequencing input: central memory CD4+ T cells from blood.

CDR3 coding DNA: TGTGCCAGCAGCTTAGCCCAGGGGAATGGCTACACCTTC. Amino acids: CASSLAQGNGYTF. The chain recombines TRBV7-9 with TRBJ1-2; a possible D gene is TRBD1 (6 bases). The germline V gene encodes CDR1 SEHNR and CDR2 FQNEAQ (reference sequence). V lost 0 bases to trimming and J lost 6 bases, with 8 bases between them. This CDR3 has 13 amino acids.